This TCR beta chain was documented in a study of shared clonotypes between healthy human individuals (TCRdb year 2020). About the investigation overall: A couple of women and a few men aged 18 to 49 years were included in the cohort. Different laboratories and diverse techniques were used to prepare libraries and sequence TCR repertoires, to increase sequencing depth and limit assay-specific biases. To estimate repertoire size and how much clonotypes are shared between individuals, the study performed deep sequencing of blood TCR repertoires from a handful of healthy adults. Per donor, leukapheresis produced somewhere between about 0.85 and 10 billion PBMCs. For each donor, CD4 naive and CD4 memory were each given three plates, CD8 naive was given two plates, and CD8 memory was given one plate. General study outcomes and caveats: Sampling was limited to blood, and TCR repertoires in tissue likely differ from TCR repertoires in blood. Incomplete sequencing was indicated by rarefaction of sorted-subset datasets, despite the large sequencing depth. Naive subsets generally had larger estimated clonotype richness than memory subsets did. Because the study included only a small number of donors, the genetic and exposure-history diversity represented was limited. Pairwise subsampling indicated that sequencing depth was expected to affect the degree of clonotype sharing among donors. Compared with non-shared clonotypes, the clonotypes found in all four sorted-subset donors had higher generation probabilities. Across four donors, 4.5% to 6.5% of naive CD4, roughly 3.5% of naive CD8, 2.3% of memory CD4, and roughly 0.4% of memory CD8 clonotypes were shared.

The junction shows trimming of 5 bases on V and 7 bases on J, plus 12 bases between the germline ends. Including the terminal cysteine and phenylalanine, the CDR3 comprises 13 residues. Only CDR3 DNA is held: 39 bases, read in frame from base 1. CDR1 and CDR2 are drawn from the germline V gene: MNHEY, SVGAGI. In regard to this clone: Its binding antigen is unknown. No much larger clone is present one base from it, and per-base qualities are unavailable.

CD8 naive samples consisted of CD45RO-negative cells that were positively selected for CCR7, yielding a CD45RA+CCR7+ population without TemRA cells. Healthy HIV-negative adults with no recently reported acute infections or vaccinations were included as donors. Every donor was a Caucasian adult residing in Nashville, Tennessee, USA. Blood was obtained by leukapheresis, after which PBMCs were separated by Ficoll-Histopaque density gradient centrifugation and cryopreserved in liquid nitrogen vapor phase. Analytical flow cytometry was used to check the purity and quantity of each magnetically sorted T cell population. Each sorted fraction had its genomic DNA isolated and then quantified by UV absorbance on a Nanodrop 2000c. Using the deep immunoSEQ assay, TCR CDR3 regions were amplified from genomic DNA by multiplex PCR. For each cell subset, the extracted genomic DNA was distributed evenly across all wells of several immunoSEQ 96-well plates, and each plate served as one replicate. Each replicate PCR for sorted subsets received 150 to 250 ng genomic DNA, equal to 28,000 or so T cell genomes. Purified libraries were measured with a Qubit 3.0 fluorometer, size-checked on a Bioanalyzer 2100, and measured again with the KAPA Library Quantification kit. Each immunoSEQ 96-well plate was sequenced on its own single-read 150-cycle Illumina NextSeq 550 flow cell. The original methods were these. Because the immunoSEQ output included only junctional sequences and no quality scores, the filtering could not be the same as the filtering used for full-length reads. Sequences were annotated with PyIR, a Python wrapper for IgBLAST v1.9, using IMGT germline references to assign V/J genes and CDR3. Reads were filtered out if the reads had weak V/J assignments (E-value above 1e-6), no CDR3, stop codons, out-of-frame junctions, or ambiguous translated residues. V3J clonotypes were defined as sequences sharing an identical inferred V gene, J gene, and CDR3 amino acid sequence. Percentage overlap between repertoires was computed as shared unique clonotypes divided by the size of the smaller repertoire. Richness of each repertoire was evaluated using RTK rarefaction, the Chao1 estimator, and Recon v2.1 estimates of unobserved clonotypes. Generation probabilities were computed with OLGA for all TCRbeta clonotypes obtained by the gDNA method from a handful of donors. TCRdb provides this immuneACCESS table in a form limited to in-frame rearrangements. Some clones are lacking; in checked studies, under half of them reflect an unresolved V gene, and why the rest are absent is not known. V and J calls and clone size are those listed in that table; D and trimming were worked out from the DNA. The sample data list under 1 million clones, and 90% to 98% of these were observed just once. In total, the top ten clones hold about 0.25% of the sample.

This clonotype was sampled from a man in his thirties or forties in good health. Sequencing was performed on naive CD8+ T cells sorted from blood. The sample's cell subset or site label is to be understood as: CD45RA+CCR7+. The chain uses TRBV6-5 and TRBJ1-5; the D gene is not confidently resolved. The DNA reads TGTGCCAGCAGTATGGCCGGTGAGCAGCCCCAGCATTTT. This sequence encodes CASSMAGEQPQHF.